The present T cell receptor beta chain was sequenced within a study of OX40 agonist ivuxolimab in advanced cancers. The protocol was immunoSEQ multiplex PCR, while the TCRdb copy is restricted to in-frame clones and leaves out a portion. The sample records more than 80,000 clones, 70% to 90% being singletons. The germline V gene has CDR1 ENHRY and CDR2 SYGVKD. This CDR3 has 14 amino acids. Trimming took off 3 bases at V and 7 bases at J, with 10 bases between the two ends. The sample here was CD4+ or CD8+ T cells sorted from blood, taken in a trial of the OX40 agonist ivuxolimab. This receptor was identified in an adult with an advanced solid tumor such as melanoma, head and neck, liver or kidney cancer. The chain joins TRBV10-3 to TRBJ1-6, with D hard to call. The CDR3 bases are TGTGCCATCAGTGACGCAGCGGGGAATTCACCCCTCCACTTT. As protein: CAISDAAGNSPLHF.